This passage covers 14 T cell receptor beta chains from one sample sequenced in a study of T cells after yellow fever vaccination. One entry per CDR3 protein, called by TCRdb with MiXCR from the 5' RACE reads. The sample holds under 50,000 distinct CDR3 sequences; roughly 6.4% are singletons and the top ten take about 10%. The specimen was PBMCs, either bulk or a sorted T-cell subset (CD4+, CD8+, memory, or dextramer-sorted; not recorded which), collected 45 days after the yellow fever booster vaccination. These receptors all come from a man aged 25 to 45 who received the YFV17D yellow fever vaccine.

This clonotype has a count of ten or more. The CDR3 nucleotides read TGTGCCAGCAGCCCGGAGCCAGGAGACACTGAAGCTTTCTTT. Protein: CASSPEPGDTEAFF. The chain uses TRBV25-1 and TRBJ1-1; D is ambiguous. This CDR3 is built from 14 residues. V gave up 6 bases and J gave up 3 bases, with 14 bases separating them. Germline values: CDR1 MGHDK, CDR2 SYGVNS.

This chain links TRBV6-1 with TRBJ2-7; 9 nucleotides agree with TRBD1. This CDR3 has 15 residues. V was clipped by 4 bases and J by 4 bases; unmatched bases: 8. CDR1 is MNHNS, CDR2 SASEGT, per germline. CDR3 region: CASSVHPGQGYEQYF. CDR3 bases: TGTGCCAGCAGTGTCCACCCGGGACAGGGTTACGAGCAGTACTTC.

The chain combines TRBV20-1 with TRBJ2-7; D might be TRBD1 (6 bases). The CDR3 contains 14 residues. Germline CDR1 reads DFQATT; CDR2 reads SNEGSKA (reference sequence). Trimming shortened V by 5 bases and J by 2 bases, and 16 bases separated the two germline ends. CDR3 bases: TGCAGTGCTCGGGCACGGACAGCTCCCTACGAGCAGTACTTC. This encodes CSARARTAPYEQYF.

In this sample, this clonotype turned up many times. This rearrangement joins TRBV7-2 to TRBJ2-1; 8 bases fit TRBD2. V dropped 5 bases and J dropped 2; count of bases not matched to a gene: 5. The CDR3 length is 15 residues. CDR1 is SGHTA and CDR2 is FQGNSA in the germline V gene. The CDR3 DNA reads TGTGCCAGCAGCGAGAGCGGGAGCACCTACAATGAGCAGTTCTTC. It specifies CASSESGSTYNEQFF.

In this sample, this clonotype turned up many times. In DNA, the CDR3 is TGCAGTGCTAGAGCCGTAGACAGGGATGAGACCCAGTACTTC. Translation gives CSARAVDRDETQYF. The J gene is TRBJ2-5, the V gene TRBV20-1; 7 positions agree with TRBD1. The CDR3 is 14 residues long. The germline V gene encodes CDR1 DFQATT and CDR2 SNEGSKA (reference sequence). Trimming at V came to 1 base and at J to 5 bases, leaving 7 bases not matched to a gene.

This clonotype was seen ten or more times. This rearrangement joins TRBV6-2 or TRBV6-3 to TRBJ2-7; D possibly corresponds to TRBD2 (5 bases). This CDR3 spans 14 amino acids. Trimming removed 0 bases from V and 0 bases from J, with 6 bases in between. CDR1 and CDR2 (germline): MNHEY, SVGEGT. CDR3 loop: CASSYSTNSYEQYF. The CDR3 bases are TGTGCCAGCAGTTACTCGACTAACTCCTACGAGCAGTACTTC.

This clonotype was detected many times. This chain connects TRBV7-2 to TRBJ2-1; 8 bases are shared with TRBD2. V shed 1 base and J 7 bases; nucleotides not matched to a gene: 6. The CDR3 loop spans 15 amino acids. Per the germline V gene, CDR1 is SGHTA and CDR2 is FQGNSA. CDR3 in DNA: TGTGCCAGCAGCTTAGGGACTAGCTTCGGAAATGAGCAGTTCTTC. Protein product: CASSLGTSFGNEQFF.

This clonotype was seen many times. This chain links TRBV27 with TRBJ2-3; 9 bases align to TRBD2. Trimming removed 3 bases from V and 6 bases from J; junction bases left unmatched: 4. The CDR3 sequence is 14 residues long. The V gene's germline CDR1 is MNHEY and CDR2 SMNVEV (reference sequence). This CDR3 reads CASSFGGRADTQYF. Here the CDR3 DNA reads TGTGCCAGCAGTTTCGGCGGGAGGGCGGATACGCAGTATTTT.

Ten or more counts support this clonotype. This chain uses TRBV2 with TRBJ2-7; D call uncertain. The CDR3 sequence is 15 residues long. V was clipped by 6 bases and J by 7 bases, with 22 bases between them. CDR1 is SNHLY, CDR2 FYNNEI, per germline. CDR3 in amino acids: CASSFGSPGYYEQYF. The CDR3 coding sequence is TGTGCCAGCAGCTTCGGGTCCCCCGGCTATTATGAGCAGTACTTC.

The sample holds a few counts of this clonotype. The V call is TRBV19, the J call TRBJ2-1; D unresolved. Germline-derived CDR1 and CDR2 are LNHDA and SQIVND (reference sequence). The ends were cut back, 5 bases at V and 8 bases at J, with 10 bases in the middle. CDR3 length: 12 residues. DNA of the CDR3: TGTGCCAGTAGTGCCTACCGAGATGAGCAGTTCTTC. It yields the protein CASSAYRDEQFF.

The sample holds many counts of this clonotype. The chain joins TRBV27 to TRBJ2-2; TRBD1 is a possible D gene (6 bases). The length of the CDR3 is 16 residues. Trimming removed 3 bases from V and 1 base from J, with 12 bases in between. Germline values: CDR1 MNHEY, CDR2 SMNVEV (reference sequence). The CDR3 region is CASSFRGRGNTGELFF. The CDR3 nucleotides read TGTGCCAGCAGTTTTAGGGGGAGAGGGAACACCGGGGAGCTGTTTTTT.

This clonotype was seen repeatedly, ten times or more. This chain joins TRBV7-9 and TRBJ2-5; no reliable D call. The V end was cut by 7 bases, the J end by 4 bases, with 7 bases between. The germline V gene has CDR1 SEHNR and CDR2 FQNEAQ (reference sequence). This CDR3 contains 11 residues. This CDR3 is CASTDLETQYF. For the CDR3, the DNA is TGTGCCAGCACCGACTTAGAGACCCAGTACTTC.

This clonotype was detected many times. The chain couples TRBV4-1 to TRBJ2-7; D not certain. Trimming cost V 0 bases and J 4 bases, with 13 bases left between them. CDR1 is MGHRA, CDR2 YSYEKL, per germline. The length of the CDR3 is 15 residues. CDR3 in DNA: TGCGCCAGCAGCCAAGATTTGCTGTCGGCGTACGAGCAGTACTTC. This codes for CASSQDLLSAYEQYF.

The table lists this clonotype with many counts. This chain connects TRBV7-8 to TRBJ2-7, with 12 bases matching TRBD1. From germline, CDR1 is SGHVS and CDR2 FQNEAQ. There are 15 residues in the CDR3. V was clipped by 5 bases and J by 2 bases; unmatched bases: 4. The CDR3 loop is CASSPGQGATYEQYF. CDR3 nucleotide sequence: TGTGCCAGCAGCCCGGGACAGGGGGCCACCTACGAGCAGTACTTC.